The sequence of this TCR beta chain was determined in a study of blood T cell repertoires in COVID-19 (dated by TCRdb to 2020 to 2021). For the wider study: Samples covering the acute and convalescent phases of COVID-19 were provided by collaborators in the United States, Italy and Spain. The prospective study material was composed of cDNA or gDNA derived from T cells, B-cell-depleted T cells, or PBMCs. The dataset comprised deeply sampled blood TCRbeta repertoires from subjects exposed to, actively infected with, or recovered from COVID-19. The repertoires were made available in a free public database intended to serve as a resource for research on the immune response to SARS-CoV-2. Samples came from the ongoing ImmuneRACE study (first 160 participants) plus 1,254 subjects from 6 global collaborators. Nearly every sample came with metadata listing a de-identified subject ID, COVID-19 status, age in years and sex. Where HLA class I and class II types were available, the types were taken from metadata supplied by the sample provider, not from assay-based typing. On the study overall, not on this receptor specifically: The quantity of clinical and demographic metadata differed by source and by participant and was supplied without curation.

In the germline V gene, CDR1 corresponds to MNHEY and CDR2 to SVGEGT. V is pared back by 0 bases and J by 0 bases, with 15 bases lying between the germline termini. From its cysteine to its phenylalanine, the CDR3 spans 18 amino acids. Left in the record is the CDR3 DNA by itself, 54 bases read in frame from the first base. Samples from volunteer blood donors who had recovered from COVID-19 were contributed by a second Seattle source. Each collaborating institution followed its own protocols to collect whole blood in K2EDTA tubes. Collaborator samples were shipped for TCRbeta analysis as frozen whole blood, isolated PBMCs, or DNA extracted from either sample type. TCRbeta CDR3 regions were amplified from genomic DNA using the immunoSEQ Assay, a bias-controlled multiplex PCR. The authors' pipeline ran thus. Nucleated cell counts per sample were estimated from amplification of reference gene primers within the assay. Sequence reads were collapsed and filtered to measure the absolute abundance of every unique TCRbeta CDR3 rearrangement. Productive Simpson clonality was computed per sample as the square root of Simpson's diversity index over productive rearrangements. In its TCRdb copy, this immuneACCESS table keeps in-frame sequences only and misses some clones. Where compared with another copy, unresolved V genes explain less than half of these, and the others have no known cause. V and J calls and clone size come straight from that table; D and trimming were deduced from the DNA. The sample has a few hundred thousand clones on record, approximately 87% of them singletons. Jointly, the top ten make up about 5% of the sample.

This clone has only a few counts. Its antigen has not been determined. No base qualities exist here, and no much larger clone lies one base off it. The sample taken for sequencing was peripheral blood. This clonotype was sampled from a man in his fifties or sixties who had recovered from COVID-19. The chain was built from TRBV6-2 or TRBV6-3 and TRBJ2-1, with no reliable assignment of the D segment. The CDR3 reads CASSYSGPRPSSYNEQFF. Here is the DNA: TGTGCCAGCAGTTACTCTGGGCCGCGCCCGAGCTCCTACAATGAGCAGTTCTTC.